The clone carrying this T cell receptor (beta chain) was seen a few times. The target antigen is unknown. The source of the sample is a study of early T cells in non-severe SARS-CoV-2 infection. Looking at the study overall: Alpha and beta chains were unpaired, from unsorted whole-blood bulk RNA. Overall study results and limits: Matching results from VDJdb favored anti-spike CD8 responses, leaving private and CD4 specificities undetected.

Deletions cut 10 bases from V and 7 bases from J, with 16 bases between. Germline CDR1 SGHVS, CDR2 FQNEAQ. The CDR3 totals 12 residues. Unique molecular identifiers (one per individual cDNA molecule) were attached. TCRdb reprocessed the 5' RACE reads with MiXCR, giving one entry per CDR3 protein. The sample consists of about 33,000 distinct CDR3 sequences, over 6.5% of them appearing once. The gene calls are TRBV7-8 and TRBJ1-2, with D perhaps TRBD1 (5 bases). Material for sequencing was whole blood. This sequence was found in an adult who was a healthcare worker with PCR-confirmed SARS-CoV-2 infection or an uninfected control (not recorded which). This CDR3 reads CATTGGQGGYTF. For the CDR3, the DNA is TGTGCCACCACGGGGGGTCAAGGTGGCTACACCTTC.